The clone carrying this TCR beta chain was found many times. The record originates from a study of regulatory T cells in long-lasting Graves disease. Arm-PCR of CDR3 regions with iRepertoire HTBI primers generated TCR beta libraries. TCRdb ran MiXCR on the multiplex PCR reads and lists one entry per CDR3 protein. Among about 540,000 distinct CDR3 sequences listed, roughly 13% were seen once. Deletions cut 7 bases from V and 0 bases from J, with 7 bases between. CDR1 LNHDA and CDR2 SQIVND come from the germline V gene (reference sequence). The CDR3 sequence is 13 residues long. The sample's time point: newly diagnosed GD, antithyroid drugs for less than 3 months. After RNA was extracted from PBMCs, the TCR library was made from it. These data were also reused for a study on T cells in Graves' hyperthyroidism and ophthalmopathy. That study reports: The blood repertoire included most of the expanded thyroid clonotypes above 0.001. The model foresaw ophthalmopathy a median about 6.5 months prior to onset.

The receptor's source is a man aged 25-45 years with Graves disease. This specimen consisted of peripheral blood mononuclear cells (PBMCs), obtained at new diagnosis, from a patient treated with antithyroid drugs. The V gene is TRBV19, the J gene TRBJ1-5; D unclear. The CDR3 reads CASNWGSNQPQHF. In DNA, the CDR3 is TGTGCCAGTAATTGGGGTAGCAATCAGCCCCAGCATTTT.